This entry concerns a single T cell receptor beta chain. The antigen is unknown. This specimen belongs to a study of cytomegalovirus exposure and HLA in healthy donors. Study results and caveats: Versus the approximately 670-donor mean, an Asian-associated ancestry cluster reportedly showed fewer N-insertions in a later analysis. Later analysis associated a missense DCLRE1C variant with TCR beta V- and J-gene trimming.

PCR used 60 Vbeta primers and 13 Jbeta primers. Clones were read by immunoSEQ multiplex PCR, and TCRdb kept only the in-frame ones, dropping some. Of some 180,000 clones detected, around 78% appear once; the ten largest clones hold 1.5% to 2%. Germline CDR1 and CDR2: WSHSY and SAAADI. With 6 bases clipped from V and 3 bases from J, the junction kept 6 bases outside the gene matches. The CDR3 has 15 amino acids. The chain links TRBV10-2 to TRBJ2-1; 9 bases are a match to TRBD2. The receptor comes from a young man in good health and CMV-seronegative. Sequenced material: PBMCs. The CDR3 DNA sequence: TGCGCCAGCAGCCCGACTAGCGGACTCTACAATGAGCAGTTCTTC. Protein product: CASSPTSGLYNEQFF.